One and the same sample provided the 24 T cell receptor beta chains below, sequenced in a study of shared clonotypes between healthy human individuals. The protocol was immunoSEQ multiplex PCR, while the TCRdb copy is restricted to in-frame clones and leaves out a portion. The sample has millions of clones, 85% to 95% seen once. The sample consisted of naive CD4+ T cells sorted from blood. Noted subset: CD45RA+ positively selected. These receptors originate from a man between 18 and 29 years old in good health.

V is TRBV10-3 and J is TRBJ2-3; 8 nucleotides agree with TRBD2. The CDR3 spans 14 residues. The trim removed 9 bases at V and 3 bases at J, leaving 8 bases unmatched. Germline V lookup: CDR1 ENHRY, CDR2 SYGVKD. Written as DNA, the CDR3 is TGTGCCATATCATACGGGGGGGCTACAGATACGCAGTATTTT. Encoded protein: CAISYGGATDTQYF.

The gene calls are TRBV7-9 and TRBJ1-3; 9 positions match TRBD1. Trimming took 5 bases from V and 0 from J; bases not matched to a gene: 14. Germline V lookup: CDR1 SEHNR, CDR2 FQNEAQ (reference sequence). CDR3 length: 19 amino acids. CDR3 in DNA: TGTGCCAGCAGCGCCTCCGGGACAGGGACCGCCAACTCTGGAAACACCATATATTTT. This gives the protein CASSASGTGTANSGNTIYF. Variable domain in full (rest from reference TRBV7-9 and TRBJ1-3): DTGVSQNPRHKITKRGQNVTFRCDPISEHNRLYWYRQTLGQGPEFLTYFQNEAQLEKSRLLSDRFSAERPKGSFSTLEIQRTEQGDSAMYLCASSASGTGTANSGNTIYFGEGSWLTVV.

The gene calls are TRBV14 and TRBJ2-5; possibly TRBD2 for D (5 bases). V was shortened by 3 bases and J by 4 bases, with 21 bases between the two germline ends. CDR1 and CDR2 (germline): SGHDN, FVKESK. The CDR3 extends over 17 amino acids. The CDR3 loop is CASSQTTGLSGRETQYF. CDR3 sequence (DNA): TGTGCCAGCAGCCAGACGACCGGACTGTCGGGGAGAGAGACCCAGTACTTC. The full variable domain, rest sourced from reference TRBV14 and TRBJ2-5, is EAGVTQFPSHSVIEKGQTVTLRCDPISGHDNLYWYRRVMGKEIKFLLHFVKESKQDESGMPNNRFLAERTGGTYSTLKVQPAELEDSGVYFCASSQTTGLSGRETQYFGPGTRLLVL.

This sequence joins TRBV7-2 and TRBJ1-6; D not certain. The length of the CDR3 is 14 residues. Trimming left V 1 base short and J 10 bases short, with 11 bases between. Germline V gene data show CDR1 as SGHTA and CDR2 as FQGNSA. The CDR3 DNA sequence: TGTGCCAGCAGCTTAGTACAGTTTAACTCACCCCTCCACTTT. Encoded protein: CASSLVQFNSPLHF.

This clone was recorded only once. The rearrangement links TRBV7-9 to TRBJ2-1, with D possibly matching TRBD2 (5 bases). V gave up 0 bases and J gave up 3 bases, with 9 bases separating them. There are 15 residues in the CDR3. Looked up from germline, CDR1 is SEHNR and CDR2 is FQNEAQ (reference sequence). CDR3 in DNA: TGTGCCAGCAGCTTAGCGTTACGGGACTACAATGAGCAGTTCTTC. It codes for CASSLALRDYNEQFF.

The rearrangement joins TRBV10-1 to TRBJ1-1, with TRBD1 as a possible D gene (5 bases). V gave up 11 bases and J gave up 5 bases, with 9 bases separating them. The CDR3 extends over 10 amino acids. The germline V gene has CDR1 WNHNN and CDR2 SYGVQD (reference sequence). CDR3 DNA: TGCGCCTTCAGGGTTACTGAAGCTTTCTTT. Translated, it gives CAFRVTEAFF.

The chain uses TRBV18 and TRBJ2-3, with 13 nucleotides matching TRBD2. With 0 bases clipped from V and 10 bases from J, the junction kept 4 bases outside the gene matches. The CDR3 extends over 15 amino acids. Germline loops: CDR1 KGHSH, CDR2 LQKENI. The CDR3 nucleotides are TGTGCCAGCTCACCACCGGGGACTAGCGGGAACTCGCAGTATTTT. Its translation: CASSPPGTSGNSQYF.

The V gene is TRBV5-1, the J gene TRBJ1-3; 8 bases are shared with TRBD1. The germline gives CDR1 SGHRS, CDR2 YFSETQ. With 4 bases clipped from V and 2 bases from J, the junction kept 11 bases outside the gene matches. This CDR3 spans 17 amino acids. The CDR3 nucleotides read TGCGCCAGCAGCGCGAACCTCGGGACAGGCACTGGAAACACCATATATTTT. Translated: CASSANLGTGTGNTIYF.

This clone came up once. The genes are TRBV19 and TRBJ2-1; 12 bases are a match to TRBD2. This CDR3 has 16 residues. Looked up from germline, CDR1 is LNHDA and CDR2 is SQIVND (reference sequence). With 7 bases clipped from V and 4 bases from J, the junction kept 8 bases outside the gene matches. CDR3 sequence reads: CASIRTSGEAYNEQFF. CDR3 bases: TGTGCCAGTATCCGGACTAGCGGGGAGGCGTACAATGAGCAGTTCTTC.

This clone was counted once. V and J are TRBV11-1 and TRBJ2-2, with D unclear. Germline V gives CDR1 SGHAT, CDR2 FQDESV (reference sequence). This CDR3 region has 15 residues. The germline V and J ends were trimmed by 3 bases and 1 base, with 9 bases remaining between them. The CDR3 DNA follows: TGTGCCAGCAGCTTCGCCGCAGTGAACACCGGGGAGCTGTTTTTT. It is translated as CASSFAAVNTGELFF.

The chain couples TRBV6-5 to TRBJ2-5, with D perhaps TRBD2 (5 bases). The length of the CDR3 is 13 residues. Trimming removed 6 bases at V and 5 bases at J, with 13 bases between. Germline V CDR1 and CDR2: MNHEY, SVGAGI. The CDR3 DNA sequence: TGTGCCAGCAGGGAATGGGAGAGCGAGACCCAGTACTTC. Its protein is CASREWESETQYF.

The chain recombines TRBV6-5 with TRBJ2-5, with a weak D call TRBD1 (6 bases). Trimming left V 2 bases short and J 6 bases short, with 13 bases between. The CDR3 runs 14 residues. Germline loops: CDR1 MNHEY, CDR2 SVGAGI. The CDR3 loop is CASSYGQIGKTQYF. In DNA, the CDR3 is TGTGCCAGCAGTTACGGACAGATTGGGAAGACCCAGTACTTC.

This clone occurred once. The genes are TRBV7-2 and TRBJ2-7, with 9 positions matching TRBD2. CDR3 length: 15 residues. V trimming: 6 bases; J trimming: 7 bases; junction bases outside the gene matches: 13. Per germline, CDR1 SGHTA and CDR2 FQGNSA. The CDR3 nucleotides are TGTGCCAGCAGTCGACCCGGGACTAGCCGCAGGGAGCAGTACTTC. This gives the protein CASSRPGTSRREQYF.

J is TRBJ2-3 and V is TRBV28; TRBD1 is a possible D gene (6 bases). CDR3 length: 17 residues. V was shortened by 8 bases and J by 0 bases, with 21 bases between the two germline ends. Germline CDR1 is MDHEN and CDR2 is SYDVKM. The DNA of the CDR3 is TGTGCCAGCCCACCCGGGGCAGGGGACGCTAGCACAGATACGCAGTATTTT. Translated: CASPPGAGDASTDTQYF.

The genes are TRBV18 and TRBJ2-5; 7 positions agree with TRBD2. From germline, CDR1 is KGHSH and CDR2 LQKENI. The CDR3 has 14 amino acids. Losses at the gene ends were 3 bases for V and 3 bases for J; bases not matched to a gene: 4. The CDR3 DNA sequence: TGTGCCAGCTCACCGTCTAGCGGAAAAGAGACCCAGTACTTC. It specifies CASSPSSGKETQYF.

The genes are TRBV6-1 and TRBJ1-5; D remains unclear. Germline CDR1 is MNHNS and CDR2 is SASEGT. CDR3 length: 14 residues. Between the trimmed V and J ends, which lost 4 bases and 7 bases, there was a span of 14 bases. Here the CDR3 DNA reads TGTGCCAGCAGTGGACCCGGGCTTGACCAGCCCCAGCATTTT. This sequence encodes CASSGPGLDQPQHF.

The rearrangement joins TRBV30 to TRBJ1-5; 7 bases line up with TRBD1. Losses at the gene ends were 2 bases for V and 3 bases for J; bases not matched to a gene: 7. This CDR3 has 15 amino acids. The germline V gene has CDR1 GTSNPN and CDR2 SVGIG (reference sequence). The CDR3 spells CAWSRTGVFNQPQHF. The CDR3 nucleotides read TGTGCCTGGAGTAGGACAGGAGTGTTCAATCAGCCCCAGCATTTT. The full variable domain, with the rest looked up from reference TRBV30 and TRBJ1-5, is SQTIHQWPATLVQPVGSPLSLECTVEGTSNPNLYWYRQAAGRGLQLLFYSVGIGQISSEVPQNLSASRPQDRQFILSSKKLLLSDSGFYLCAWSRTGVFNQPQHFGDGTRLSIL.

The chain is built from TRBV10-1 and TRBJ2-7; D not certain. The CDR3 contains 13 residues. In germline, CDR1 is WNHNN, CDR2 SYGVQD (reference sequence). The V gene lost 4 bases and the J gene lost 3 bases, with 10 bases spanning the gap. CDR3 sequence: CASSGGTGYEQYF. The CDR3 DNA follows: TGCGCCAGCAGTGGAGGTACCGGCTACGAGCAGTACTTC.

The chain recombines TRBV27 with TRBJ1-2; a weak D match, TRBD1 (6 bases). Germline V lookup: CDR1 MNHEY, CDR2 SMNVEV (reference sequence). This CDR3 is 14 amino acids long. V was cut by 3 bases and J by 5 bases, with 13 bases left in between. CDR3 nucleotide sequence: TGTGCCAGCAGTTTCTCGGACAGTACTTATGGCTACACCTTC. Residues: CASSFSDSTYGYTF.

Note on this clone: This CDR3 fails to terminate in the conserved phenylalanine or tryptophan, so it likely reflects a read error. Because the CDR3's place on the DNA is in doubt, the DNA is left out and the CDR3 is given as listed by TCRdb. The chain employs TRBV28 and TRBJ1-1. Germline lookup yields CDR1 MDHEN and CDR2 SYDVKM. The CDR3 extends over 12 residues, inclusive of both ends. CDR3 protein: CASSGTGRIPIV.

The V call is TRBV6-5, the J call TRBJ2-7; the D is unclear. Trimming left V 2 bases short and J 7 bases short, with 15 bases between. Germline V lookup: CDR1 MNHEY, CDR2 SVGAGI. This CDR3 is built from 14 residues. Written as DNA, the CDR3 is TGTGCCAGCAGTTACGAGTTACGGTTTCATGAGCAGTACTTC. Its translation is CASSYELRFHEQYF.

The CDR3 loop is CASSRTGEGSSPLHF. CDR3 in DNA: TGTGCCAGTAGTAGAACAGGGGAGGGGAGCTCACCCCTCCACTTT. The chain carries TRBV19 and TRBJ1-6; 7 nucleotides match TRBD1. The CDR3 sequence is 15 residues long. Germline loops: CDR1 LNHDA, CDR2 SQIVND (reference sequence). V lost 4 bases to trimming and J lost 10 bases; unmatched junction nucleotides: 10.

The rearrangement joins TRBV6-1 to TRBJ2-5; 7 bases agree with TRBD1. V shed 6 bases, J shed 5 bases, and the junction held 9 bases outside the gene matches. Germline lookup yields CDR1 MNHNS and CDR2 SASEGT. The CDR3 has 14 amino acids. The CDR3 here is CASSPQGSWETQYF. The CDR3 bases are TGTGCCAGCAGCCCACAGGGGAGTTGGGAGACCCAGTACTTC.

This CDR3 reads CASSLGGPYEQYF. The CDR3, as DNA: TGTGCCAGCAGCTTAGGGGGGCCCTACGAGCAGTACTTC. The chain employs TRBV21-1 and TRBJ2-7. TRBV21-1 is marked as a pseudogene. CDR3 length: 13 amino acids.